One T cell receptor (beta chain) is described in this entry. In the authors' workflow: Reference gene primer amplification in the assay estimated nucleated cell counts. The protocol was immunoSEQ multiplex PCR, while the TCRdb copy is restricted to in-frame clones and leaves out a portion. V and J calls and clone size come straight from that table; D and trimming were deduced from the DNA. The repertoire includes 120,000 to 150,000 clones, around 80% of them detected once, and roughly 7.9% sits in the top ten. These data are taken from a study of blood T cell repertoires in COVID-19. At the level of the study: T cells, B-cell-depleted T cells, or PBMCs supplied cDNA or gDNA.

V dropped 8 bases and J dropped 2 bases, with 12 bases sitting between them. Germline values: CDR1 MNHNY, CDR2 SVGAGI (reference sequence). This CDR3 is built from 13 residues. The specimen sequenced was peripheral blood. This chain uses TRBV6-6 with TRBJ2-5, with D perhaps TRBD2 (6 bases). The clonotype was recovered from a woman in her forties or fifties in a cohort sampled during active or convalescent COVID-19. CDR3 nucleotide sequence: TGTGCCAGCGGGAGGAGGGAACAAGAGACCCAGTACTTC. The encoded protein is CASGRREQETQYF.